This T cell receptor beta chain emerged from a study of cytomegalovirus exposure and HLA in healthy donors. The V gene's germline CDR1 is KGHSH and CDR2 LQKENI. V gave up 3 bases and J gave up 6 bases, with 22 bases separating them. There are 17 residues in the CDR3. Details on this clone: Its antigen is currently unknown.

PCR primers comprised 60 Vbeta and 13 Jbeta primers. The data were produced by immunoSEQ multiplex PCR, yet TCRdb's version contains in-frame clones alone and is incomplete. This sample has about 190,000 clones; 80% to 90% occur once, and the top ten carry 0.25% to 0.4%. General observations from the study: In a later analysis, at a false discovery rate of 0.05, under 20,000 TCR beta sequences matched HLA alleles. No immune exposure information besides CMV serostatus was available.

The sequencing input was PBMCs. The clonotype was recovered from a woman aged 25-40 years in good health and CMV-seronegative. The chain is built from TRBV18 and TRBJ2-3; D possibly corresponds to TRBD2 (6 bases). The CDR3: CASSPQDTPIRGDTQYF. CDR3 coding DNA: TGTGCCAGCTCACCCCAGGACACTCCCATCCGGGGGGATACGCAGTATTTT. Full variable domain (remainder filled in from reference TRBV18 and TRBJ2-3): NAGVMQNPRHLVRRRGQEARLRCSPMKGHSHVYWYRQLPEEGLKFMVYLQKENIIDESGMPKERFSAEFPKEGPSILRIQQVVRGDSAAYFCASSPQDTPIRGDTQYFGPGTRLTVL.